What follows are 20 T cell receptor beta chains derived from one specimen sequenced in a study of cytomegalovirus exposure and HLA in healthy donors. Measured with immunoSEQ multiplex PCR; TCRdb has only the in-frame clones, and not every one. The table includes about 120,000 clones, roughly 89% detected once. The sequenced sample was PBMCs. The receptors come from a woman under 30 in good health and CMV-seronegative.

The chain is built from TRBV19 and TRBJ1-5; D is undetermined. Germline V CDR1 and CDR2: LNHDA, SQIVND (reference sequence). This CDR3 is 12 amino acids long. The CDR3 reads CAIGGSNQPQHF. The DNA for the CDR3 is TGTGCGATCGGCGGTAGCAATCAGCCCCAGCATTTT.

This clone was detected many times. The chain combines TRBV6-6 with TRBJ1-5; D unclear. The CDR3 length is 13 residues. Trimming took 11 bases from V and 10 from J, leaving 21 bases between them. Germline assignment: CDR1 MNHNY and CDR2 SVGAGI (reference sequence). CDR3 sequence (DNA): TGTGCCGCGGGTCTTGGGGATTCAGGACCCCAGCATTTT. The encoded protein is CAAGLGDSGPQHF.

The chain is built from TRBV7-9 and TRBJ2-5, with 8 bases lining up with TRBD1. Germline V lookup: CDR1 SEHNR, CDR2 FQNEAQ (reference sequence). This CDR3 is 17 amino acids long. Trimming at V came to 5 bases and at J to 4 bases, leaving 15 bases not matched to a gene. This CDR3 reads CASSPSSGQGVRETQYF. The CDR3 coding sequence is TGTGCCAGCAGCCCCTCCTCTGGACAGGGCGTGCGAGAGACCCAGTACTTC.

This rearrangement joins TRBV2 to TRBJ1-3; D perhaps matches TRBD1 (5 bases). V was pared by 4 bases and J by 3 bases, with 10 bases between. The germline V gene encodes CDR1 SNHLY and CDR2 FYNNEI. The CDR3 spans 14 residues. CDR3 amino acids: CASSVEGSGNTIYF. The CDR3 DNA reads TGTGCCAGCAGTGTGGAGGGGAGTGGAAACACCATATATTTT.

The genes are TRBV4-2 and TRBJ2-1; 12 bases match TRBD2. CDR3 size: 16 residues. V trimming: 1 base; J trimming: 4 bases; junction bases outside the gene matches: 2. Per the germline V gene, CDR1 is LGHNA and CDR2 is YNFKEQ. The CDR3 sequence is CASSQGLAGGYNEQFF. As DNA, the CDR3 is TGTGCCAGCAGCCAAGGCCTAGCGGGGGGGTACAATGAGCAGTTCTTC.

The rearrangement uses TRBV5-1 and TRBJ1-3; the D is unclear. The CDR3 covers 14 residues. Germline V CDR1 and CDR2: SGHRS, YFSETQ. With 4 bases removed from V and 12 bases from J, the gap between germline ends came to 20 bases. CDR3 sequence: CASSPGEVGMNIYF. The CDR3 nucleotides are TGCGCCAGCAGCCCCGGGGAGGTCGGAATGAACATATATTTT.

This CDR3 reads CASRDRGRYGELFF. The CDR3 DNA reads TGTGCCAGCAGAGACAGGGGCAGATACGGGGAGCTGTTTTTT. The J gene is TRBJ2-2, the V gene TRBV28, with 8 nucleotides matching TRBD1. Germline-derived CDR1 and CDR2 are MDHEN and SYDVKM. With 6 bases clipped from V and 7 bases from J, the junction kept 7 bases outside the gene matches. The CDR3 extends over 14 amino acids.

This clone was recorded only once. This chain joins TRBV5-8 and TRBJ2-7; D is undetermined. This CDR3 spans 11 amino acids. Trimming shortened V by 4 bases and J by 12 bases, and 14 bases separated the two germline ends. The germline V gene has CDR1 SGHTS and CDR2 YDEGEE. CDR3 in DNA: TGTGCCAGCAGCCTCCCTAAGAGTCCGTACTTC. Encoded protein: CASSLPKSPYF.

J is TRBJ2-4 and V is TRBV21-1; TRBD1 is the table's D call and was not checked against the DNA. TRBV21-1 corresponds to a pseudogene. This CDR3 is 18 amino acids long. CDR3 sequence: CASSKLGDRVVLKNIQYF. The DNA of the CDR3 is TGTGCCAGCAGCAAACTAGGGGACAGGGTGGTACTTAAAAACATTCAGTACTTC.

This chain uses TRBV19 with TRBJ2-3, with 9 bases lining up with TRBD2. The junction had 5 bases not matched to a gene; V was cut back by 5 bases and J by 5 bases. The CDR3 runs to 14 residues. Germline loops: CDR1 LNHDA, CDR2 SQIVND (reference sequence). CDR3 DNA: TGTGCCAGTAGTCTAGCGGGGTGGGGAGATACGCAGTATTTT. Translating gives CASSLAGWGDTQYF.

This clone was recorded once. V gene TRBV4-1 combines with J gene TRBJ2-2; 7 positions agree with TRBD2. This CDR3 spans 15 amino acids. Germline CDR1 is MGHRA and CDR2 is YSYEKL. Trimming cost V 0 bases and J 6 bases; bases outside gene matches: 4. The CDR3 DNA reads TGCGCCAGCAGCCAAGACCTGCGGGGGTCCGGGGAGCTGTTTTTT. This gives the protein CASSQDLRGSGELFF.

The genes are TRBV5-6 and TRBJ2-2; D remains ambiguous. V gave up 4 bases and J gave up 0 bases, with 16 bases separating them. The CDR3 has 17 amino acids. The germline V gene encodes CDR1 SGHDT and CDR2 YYEEEE. CDR3 DNA: TGTGCCAGCAGCCCCTCCCTAGTGCTGTCGAACACCGGGGAGCTGTTTTTT. Translating gives CASSPSLVLSNTGELFF.

The chain is built from TRBV6-5 and TRBJ1-2, with a weak D call TRBD1 (5 bases). The CDR3 is made up of 13 amino acids. Germline assignment: CDR1 MNHEY and CDR2 SVGAGI. The V end was cut by 5 bases, the J end by 6 bases, with 13 bases between. DNA for the CDR3: TGTGCCAGCAGTCCCCGACAGACCGATGGCTACACCTTC. Its translation: CASSPRQTDGYTF.

The chain is built from TRBV27 and TRBJ2-7; TRBD1 is a possible D gene (5 bases). Germline CDR1 MNHEY, CDR2 SMNVEV (reference sequence). CDR3 size: 15 residues. V lost 4 bases to trimming and J lost 5 bases, with 18 bases between them. CDR3 DNA sequence: TGTGCCAGCAGTTCTTGGACACAATTAAGTGACGAGCAGTACTTC. Amino acid sequence: CASSSWTQLSDEQYF.

J is TRBJ2-3 and V is TRBV9; D possibly corresponds to TRBD1 (6 bases). The CDR3 runs 14 residues. Germline CDR1 is SGDLS and CDR2 is YYNGEE. V was pared by 4 bases and J by 7 bases, with 16 bases between. The CDR3 coding sequence is TGTGCCAGCAGCCCGGGGACACACGGGAATACGCAGTATTTT. Translating it yields CASSPGTHGNTQYF. The full variable domain, with the rest looked up from reference TRBV9 and TRBJ2-3, is DSGVTQTPKHLITATGQRVTLRCSPRSGDLSVYWYQQSLDQGLQFLIQYYNGEERAKGNILERFSAQQFPDLHSELNLSSLELGDSALYFCASSPGTHGNTQYFGPGTRLTVL.

This chain joins TRBV6-5 and TRBJ1-4, with TRBD1 matching over 8 bases. The V and J ends lost 6 bases and 5 bases, in that order; junction bases with no gene match: 5. This CDR3 spans 14 amino acids. CDR1 is MNHEY and CDR2 is SVGAGI in the germline V gene. CDR3 region: CASSQTGENEKLFF. CDR3 nucleotide sequence: TGTGCCAGCAGCCAGACAGGGGAAAATGAAAAACTGTTTTTT.

V usage is TRBV6-1 and J usage is TRBJ1-1; possible D gene TRBD1, 5 bases. V was pared by 6 bases and J by 10 bases, with 15 bases between. CDR1 is MNHNS, CDR2 SASEGT, per germline. This CDR3 is 12 amino acids long. CDR3 amino acids: CASSLAVGGAFF. The DNA of the CDR3 is TGTGCCAGCAGCCTCGCGGTGGGGGGAGCTTTCTTT.

This chain joins TRBV19 and TRBJ2-7; 8 nucleotides agree with TRBD2. The CDR3 spans 17 residues. The junction had 14 bases not matched to a gene; V was cut back by 6 bases and J by 1 base. Germline loops: CDR1 LNHDA, CDR2 SQIVND (reference sequence). This CDR3 reads CASSTSSGGGRSYEQYF. The CDR3 bases are TGTGCCAGTAGCACATCATCCGGCGGGGGGCGTTCCTACGAGCAGTACTTC.

The chain couples TRBV7-6 to TRBJ2-7; 7 bases align to TRBD1. The CDR3 is 13 residues long. The V gene's germline CDR1 is SGHVS and CDR2 FNYEAQ. J lost 2 bases, V lost 5 bases, and 3 bases had no gene match. The CDR3 is CASSQGETYEQYF. CDR3 nucleotides: TGTGCCAGCAGCCAGGGGGAAACCTACGAGCAGTACTTC.

The chain is built from TRBV19 and TRBJ1-1; 7 bases are a match to TRBD1. The germline V gene encodes CDR1 LNHDA and CDR2 SQIVND (reference sequence). The CDR3 contains 14 residues. J was trimmed by 4 bases and V by 7 bases; bases with no gene match: 9. CDR3 DNA sequence: TGTGCCAGTATTCCCCGGACAGGAAGCACTGAAGCTTTCTTT. It codes for CASIPRTGSTEAFF.